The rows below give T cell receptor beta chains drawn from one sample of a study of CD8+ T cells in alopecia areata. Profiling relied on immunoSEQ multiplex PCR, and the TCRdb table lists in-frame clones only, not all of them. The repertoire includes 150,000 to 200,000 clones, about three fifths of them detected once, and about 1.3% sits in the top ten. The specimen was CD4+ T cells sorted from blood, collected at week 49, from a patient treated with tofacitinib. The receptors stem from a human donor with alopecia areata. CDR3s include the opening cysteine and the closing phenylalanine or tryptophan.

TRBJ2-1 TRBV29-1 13 CSVAGRAYNEQFF
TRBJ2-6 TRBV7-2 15 CASNDKGSGANVLTF
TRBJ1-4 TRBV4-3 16 CASSQSLIGLGEKLFF
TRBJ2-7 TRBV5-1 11 CASRENYEQYF
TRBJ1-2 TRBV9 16 CASSGSSGQGHYGYTF
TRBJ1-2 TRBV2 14 CASSEVGQAQGYTF
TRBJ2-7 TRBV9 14 CASSVASSSYEQYF
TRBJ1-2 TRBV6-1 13 CASSELSIYGYTF
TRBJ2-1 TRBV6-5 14 CASRKIGQALEQFF
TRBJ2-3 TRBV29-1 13 CSAAGQITDTQYF
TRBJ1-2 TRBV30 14 CAWGTGTDFYGYTF
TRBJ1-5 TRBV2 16 CASSLGSGTANQPQHF
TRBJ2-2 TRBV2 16 CASSAEDLGATGELFF
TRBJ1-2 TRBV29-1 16 CSVEGGRRTLNYGYTF
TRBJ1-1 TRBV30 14 CAWSVGSANTEAFF
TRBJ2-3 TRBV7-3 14 CASSWDREADTQYF
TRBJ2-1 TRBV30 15 CAWSRPPGSYNEQFF
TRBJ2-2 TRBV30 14 CAWTRTGRTGELFF
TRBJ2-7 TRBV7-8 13 CASSSDPVREQYF
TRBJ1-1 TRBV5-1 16 CASSPGTGFTNTEAFF
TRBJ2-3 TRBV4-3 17 CASSPRGTVVGTDTQYF
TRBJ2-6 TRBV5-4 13 CASSFTGANVLTF
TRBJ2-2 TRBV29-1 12 CSVGINTGELFF
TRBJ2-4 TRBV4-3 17 CASSQDGVPFAKNIQYF